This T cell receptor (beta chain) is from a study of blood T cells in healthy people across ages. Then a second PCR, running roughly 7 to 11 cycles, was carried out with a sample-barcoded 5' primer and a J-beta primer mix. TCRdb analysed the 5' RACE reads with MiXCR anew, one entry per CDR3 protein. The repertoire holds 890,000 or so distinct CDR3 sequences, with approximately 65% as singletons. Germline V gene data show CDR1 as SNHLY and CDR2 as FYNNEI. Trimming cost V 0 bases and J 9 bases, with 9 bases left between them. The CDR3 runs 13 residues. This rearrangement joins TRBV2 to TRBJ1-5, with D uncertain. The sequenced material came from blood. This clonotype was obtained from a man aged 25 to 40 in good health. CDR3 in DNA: TGTGCCAGCAGTGAAGCGCCCGTCGCGCCCCAGCATTTT. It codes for CASSEAPVAPQHF.